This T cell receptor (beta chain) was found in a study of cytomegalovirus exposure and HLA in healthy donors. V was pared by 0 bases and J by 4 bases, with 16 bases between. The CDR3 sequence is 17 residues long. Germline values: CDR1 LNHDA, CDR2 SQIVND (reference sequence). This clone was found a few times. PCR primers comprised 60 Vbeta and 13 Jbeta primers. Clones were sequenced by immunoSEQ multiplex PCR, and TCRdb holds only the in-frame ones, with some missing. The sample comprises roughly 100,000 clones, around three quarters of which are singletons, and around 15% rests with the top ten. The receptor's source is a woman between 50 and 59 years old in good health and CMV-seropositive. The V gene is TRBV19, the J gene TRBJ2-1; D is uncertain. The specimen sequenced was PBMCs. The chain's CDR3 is CASSIDGASRVYNEQFF. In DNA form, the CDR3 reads TGTGCCAGTAGTATAGACGGTGCTTCTAGAGTTTACAATGAGCAGTTCTTC.